The subject of this entry is one T cell receptor beta chain. The CDR3 is 15 amino acids. V was clipped by 7 bases and J by 6 bases, with 21 bases between them. Germline V gives CDR1 LNHDA, CDR2 SQIVND (reference sequence). This record belongs to a study of blood T cell repertoires in COVID-19. This table comes from immunoSEQ multiplex PCR, and its TCRdb copy is limited to in-frame clones, with some not included. The sample lists roughly 110,000 clones, about nine tenths occurring once. The sequencing input was peripheral blood. The sequence was collected from a woman aged 30 to 39 with acute or convalescent COVID-19. The chain is built from TRBV19 and TRBJ1-2; D is perhaps TRBD1 (5 bases). CDR3 protein: CASNPNTGGFHGYTF. CDR3 nucleotides: TGTGCCAGTAATCCCAACACCGGGGGATTCCATGGCTACACCTTC.